Listed here is a single T cell receptor (beta chain). The sample holds a few counts of this clonotype. Its antigen is unknown. The input lacks base qualities; no much larger clone sits a single base away. This entry belongs to a study of human T cells and chemical hapten exposure (dated by TCRdb to 2020 to 2023). Regarding the study in general: For sensitization, 2% DPC in acetone was applied to a roughly 2 cm by roughly 2 cm area of upper inner arm skin. Throughout the approximately 25-week study period, patients were also given weekly therapeutic DPC doses on the scalp. Patch testing was done on the upper back using Finn chambers containing 0.01% DPC, and results were scored after 6 days according to International Contact Dermatitis Research Group standards. The mostly female patient cohort included alopecia areata with under or over 50% scalp involvement, alopecia totalis and alopecia universalis. The libraries were sequenced as a pool, and the TCR yield per sample differed mostly because of small variations in library volumes within the pool. In alopecia patients, the study followed how the peripheral blood TCR repertoire changed in vivo over primary and secondary sensitization to diphenylcyclopropenone (DPC), a hapten. Patient blood was sampled pre-sensitization (week 0) and at 2, 6 and about 24 weeks after DPC sensitization. Twenty-nine alopecia patients gave blood for TCR sequencing at one to four time points (pre-sensitization, 2, 6 and 24 weeks). Both TCR alpha and TCR beta chains were sequenced from each blood RNA sample. Study-level results and caveats: All patients had alopecia, a presumed autoimmune disease, so their immune response might differ from that of healthy individuals. Patch test score correlated positively with the number of PT1 expanded TCRs, reaching significance at thresholds 8, 16 and 32 but not at 4. No change with DPC sensitization was found in the number of TCRs above 1 in 1000 frequency, and no evidence of global repertoire structure alterations was found. After repeated subsampling, the strength of the expansion versus patch-test correlation and the threshold at which it became significant changed. Compared with pre-sensitization or healthy control sets, expanded TCRs formed significantly more large CDR3 similarity clusters, which is consistent with antigen-driven responses.

CDR1 LNHNV and CDR2 YYDKDF are derived from the germline V gene (reference sequence). The trim is 0 bases for V and 4 bases for J, with a gap of 9 bases between the germline ends. The CDR3 runs 14 residues from the cysteine to the phenylalanine. The CDR3 DNA has 42 bases and is translated from base 1. The meaning of the sample's time point label: patch test 3, about 24 weeks after DPC sensitization. The sample's treatment or condition label is to be understood as: therapeutic diphenylcyclopropenone sensitization with weekly scalp DPC. Unfractionated whole blood was collected in Tempus Blood RNA tubes, and total RNA was extracted from that blood. Blood at each patch-test visit was drawn before the patch test was applied. Patients were considered eligible if aged 18 to 70, diagnosed with alopecia and deemed suitable for DPC therapy, and patients were excluded if pregnant. The library was built by means of RACE. For sequencing, a NextSeq 500 was employed. Library preparation attached unique molecular identifiers to individual cDNA molecules for quantitative, reproducible TCR counting. The study's processing was this. A median of around 100,000 TCRs per sample was observed, with a range of 23,224 to 690,600. The Decombinator software suite was used to annotate V, J and CDR3 in the TCR reads. Every sample was subsampled to the same number of TCRs (28,000) for the PS versus PT1 abundance plots. Expanded TCRs were defined as absent before sensitization and observed at least eight times at the 2-week time point. The public reads were reprocessed in TCRdb via fastp at Q25 and MiXCR, keeping in-frame beta chains. Rows with one shared CDR3 protein collapse into an entry with the most common genes and DNA. The V and J calls and clone size come from TCRdb's table, not from the authors' own analysis. Counted in this sample were over 30,000 distinct CDR3 sequences; 9.5% of them appeared once. The biggest ten clones account for 26% of the sample.

The sequence came from a man aged 50 or older with alopecia areata. Some clones in this sample may be carry-over from other donors' samples. The chain couples TRBV15 to TRBJ1-2, with a tentative D gene TRBD1 over 6 matching bases. The sequences come from whole blood, collected in connection with sensitization to the hapten diphenylcyclopropenone (DPC). The CDR3 protein sequence reads: CATSRDRGRYGYTF. The DNA sequence is given as TGTGCCACCAGCAGAGATCGGGGGCGCTATGGCTACACCTTC. The entire variable domain, with the stretches around the CDR3 drawn from the reference TRBV15 and TRBJ1-2 proteins, is DAMVIQNPRYQVTQFGKPVTLSCSQTLNHNVMYWYQQKSSQAPKLLFHYYDKDFNNEADTPDNFQSRRPNTSFCFLDIRSPGLGDTAMYLCATSRDRGRYGYTFGSGTRLTVV.